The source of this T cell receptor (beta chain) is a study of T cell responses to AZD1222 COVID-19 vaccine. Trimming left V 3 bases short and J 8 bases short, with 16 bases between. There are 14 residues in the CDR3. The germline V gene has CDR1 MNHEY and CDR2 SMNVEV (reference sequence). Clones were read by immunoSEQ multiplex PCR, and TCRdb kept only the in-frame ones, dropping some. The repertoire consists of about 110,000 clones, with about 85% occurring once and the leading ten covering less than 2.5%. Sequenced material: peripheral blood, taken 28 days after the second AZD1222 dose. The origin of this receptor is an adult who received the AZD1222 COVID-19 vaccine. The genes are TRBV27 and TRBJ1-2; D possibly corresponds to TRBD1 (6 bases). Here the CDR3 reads CASSFRRGVVGYTF. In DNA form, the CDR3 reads TGTGCCAGCAGTTTCCGCAGGGGAGTAGTAGGCTACACCTTC.